These T cell receptor beta chains were read from a single sample in a study of T cell repertoires in cytomegalovirus infection. One entry per CDR3 protein, called by TCRdb with MiXCR from the reads. The sample shows some 150,000 distinct CDR3 sequences, roughly a quarter of them seen only once. Sequenced: PBMCs. These receptors were taken from a human donor in good health (CMV status not recorded). Some clones in this sample may be carry-over from other donors' samples. Each CDR3 is given with its conserved first and last residue. Fields, in order: V gene, J gene, D gene, CDR3 protein. The D gene is left open where the match is weak.

>TRBV12-3/TRBV12-4|TRBJ1-2|TRBD1
CASSLNIGTGYGYTF
>TRBV29-1|TRBJ2-3|-
CSTKLSRADTQYF
>TRBV7-2|TRBJ2-3|-
CASSRQVGGRTDTQYF
>TRBV7-2|TRBJ1-6|TRBD1
CASSLETGGYSPLHF
>TRBV7-3|TRBJ2-7|TRBD2
CASSPPSSGRPTYEQYF
>TRBV7-9|TRBJ1-1|-
CASSLERTEDEAFF
>TRBV7-9|TRBJ2-1|-
CASSPYGNEQFF
>TRBV6-2/TRBV6-3|TRBJ1-1|TRBD1
CASSNSGTGYGAFF
>TRBV7-2|TRBJ1-6|-
CASSLWQPYNSPLHF
>TRBV5-4|TRBJ2-5|TRBD2
CASSTGLAGGAKSRQYF
>TRBV7-3|TRBJ2-5|TRBD2
CASKRTGGALETQYF
>TRBV12-3/TRBV12-4|TRBJ2-4|-
CASSASGKSDIQYF
>TRBV15|TRBJ1-2|-
CATSRGESPNYGYTF